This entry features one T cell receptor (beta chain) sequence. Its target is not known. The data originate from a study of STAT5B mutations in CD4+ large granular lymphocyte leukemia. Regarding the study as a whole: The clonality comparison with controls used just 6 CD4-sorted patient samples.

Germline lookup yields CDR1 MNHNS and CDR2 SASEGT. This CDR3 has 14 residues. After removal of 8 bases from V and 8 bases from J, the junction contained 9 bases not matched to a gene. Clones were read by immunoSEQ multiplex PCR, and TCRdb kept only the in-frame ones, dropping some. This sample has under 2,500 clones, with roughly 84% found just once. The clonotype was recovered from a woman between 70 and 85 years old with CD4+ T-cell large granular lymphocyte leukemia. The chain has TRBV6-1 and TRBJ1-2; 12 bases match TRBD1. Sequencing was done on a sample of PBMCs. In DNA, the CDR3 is TGTGCCAGCGGGAGGGACAGGGGGCGGGAAGGCTACACCTTC. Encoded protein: CASGRDRGREGYTF.